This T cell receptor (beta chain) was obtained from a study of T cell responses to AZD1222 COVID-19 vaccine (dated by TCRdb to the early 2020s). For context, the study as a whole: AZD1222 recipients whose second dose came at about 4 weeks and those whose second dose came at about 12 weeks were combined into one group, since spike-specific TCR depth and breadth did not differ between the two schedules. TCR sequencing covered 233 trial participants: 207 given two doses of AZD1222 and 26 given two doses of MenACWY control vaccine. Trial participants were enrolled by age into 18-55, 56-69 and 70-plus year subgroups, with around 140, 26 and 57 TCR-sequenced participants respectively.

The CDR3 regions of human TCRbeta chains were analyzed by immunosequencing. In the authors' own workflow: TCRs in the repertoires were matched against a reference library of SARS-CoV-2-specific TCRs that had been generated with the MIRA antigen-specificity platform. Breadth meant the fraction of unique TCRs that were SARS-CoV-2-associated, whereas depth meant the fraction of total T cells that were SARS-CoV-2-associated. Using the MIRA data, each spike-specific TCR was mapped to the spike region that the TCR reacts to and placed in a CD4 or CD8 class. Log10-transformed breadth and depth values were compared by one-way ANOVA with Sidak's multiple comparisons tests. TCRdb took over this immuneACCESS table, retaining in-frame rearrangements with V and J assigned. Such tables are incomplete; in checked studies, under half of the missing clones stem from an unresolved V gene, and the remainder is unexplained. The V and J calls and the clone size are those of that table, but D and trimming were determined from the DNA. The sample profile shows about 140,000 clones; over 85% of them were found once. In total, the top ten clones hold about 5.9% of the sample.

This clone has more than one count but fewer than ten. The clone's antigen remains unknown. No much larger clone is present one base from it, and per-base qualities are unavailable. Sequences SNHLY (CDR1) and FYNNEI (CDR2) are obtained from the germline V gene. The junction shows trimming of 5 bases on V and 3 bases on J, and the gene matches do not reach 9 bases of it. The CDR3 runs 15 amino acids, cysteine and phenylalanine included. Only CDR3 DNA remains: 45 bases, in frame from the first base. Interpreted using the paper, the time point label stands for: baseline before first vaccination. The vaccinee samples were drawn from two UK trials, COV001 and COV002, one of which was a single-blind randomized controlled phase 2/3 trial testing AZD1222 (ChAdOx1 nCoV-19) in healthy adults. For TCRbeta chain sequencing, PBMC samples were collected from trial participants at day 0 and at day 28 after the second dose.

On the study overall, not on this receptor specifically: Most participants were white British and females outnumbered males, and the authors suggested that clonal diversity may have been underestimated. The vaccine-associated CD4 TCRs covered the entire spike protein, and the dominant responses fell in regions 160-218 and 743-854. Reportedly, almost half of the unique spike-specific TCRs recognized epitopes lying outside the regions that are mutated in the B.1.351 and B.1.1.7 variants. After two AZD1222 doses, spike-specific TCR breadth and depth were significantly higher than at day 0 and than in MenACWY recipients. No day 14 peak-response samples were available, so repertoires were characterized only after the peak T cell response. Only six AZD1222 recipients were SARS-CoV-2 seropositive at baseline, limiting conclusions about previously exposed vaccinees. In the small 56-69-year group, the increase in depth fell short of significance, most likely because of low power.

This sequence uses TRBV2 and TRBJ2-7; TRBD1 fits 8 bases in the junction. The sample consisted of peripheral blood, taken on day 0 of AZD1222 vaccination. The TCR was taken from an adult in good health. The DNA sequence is TGTGCCAGCAGTAAGGACAGGGTCACGGGCTACGAGCAGTACTTC. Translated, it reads CASSKDRVTGYEQYF. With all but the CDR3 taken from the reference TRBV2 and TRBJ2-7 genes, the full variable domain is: EPEVTQTPSHQVTQMGQEVILRCVPISNHLYFYWYRQILGQKVEFLVSFYNNEISEKSEIFDDQFSVERPDGSNFTLKIRSTKLEDSAMYFCASSKDRVTGYEQYFGPGTRLTVT.